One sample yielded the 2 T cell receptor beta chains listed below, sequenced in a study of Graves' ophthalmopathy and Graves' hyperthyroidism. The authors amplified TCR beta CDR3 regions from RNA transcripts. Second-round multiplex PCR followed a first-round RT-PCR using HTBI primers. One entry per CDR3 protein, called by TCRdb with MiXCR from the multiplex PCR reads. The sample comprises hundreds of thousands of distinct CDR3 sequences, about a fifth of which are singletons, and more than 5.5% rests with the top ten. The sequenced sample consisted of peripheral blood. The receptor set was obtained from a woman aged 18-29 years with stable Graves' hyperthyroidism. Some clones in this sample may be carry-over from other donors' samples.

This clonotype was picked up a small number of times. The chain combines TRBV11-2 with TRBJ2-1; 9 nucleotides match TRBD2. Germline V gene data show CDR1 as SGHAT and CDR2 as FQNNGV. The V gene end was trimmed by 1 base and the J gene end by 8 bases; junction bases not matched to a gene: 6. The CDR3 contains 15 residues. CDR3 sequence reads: CASSLGGGAVDEQFF. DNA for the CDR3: TGTGCCAGCAGCTTAGGCGGGGGGGCTGTCGATGAGCAGTTCTTC. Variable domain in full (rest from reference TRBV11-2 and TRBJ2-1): EAGVAQSPRYKIIEKRQSVAFWCNPISGHATLYWYQQILGQGPKLLIQFQNNGVVDDSQLPKDRFSAERLKGVDSTLKIQPAKLEDSAVYLCASSLGGGAVDEQFFGPGTRLTVL.

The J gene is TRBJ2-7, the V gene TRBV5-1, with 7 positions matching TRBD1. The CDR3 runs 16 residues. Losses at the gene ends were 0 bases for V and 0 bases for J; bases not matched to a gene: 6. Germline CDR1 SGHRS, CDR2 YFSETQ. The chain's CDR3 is CASSLGTRDSSYEQYF. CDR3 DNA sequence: TGCGCCAGCAGCTTGGGCACCCGGGACAGCTCCTACGAGCAGTACTTC.